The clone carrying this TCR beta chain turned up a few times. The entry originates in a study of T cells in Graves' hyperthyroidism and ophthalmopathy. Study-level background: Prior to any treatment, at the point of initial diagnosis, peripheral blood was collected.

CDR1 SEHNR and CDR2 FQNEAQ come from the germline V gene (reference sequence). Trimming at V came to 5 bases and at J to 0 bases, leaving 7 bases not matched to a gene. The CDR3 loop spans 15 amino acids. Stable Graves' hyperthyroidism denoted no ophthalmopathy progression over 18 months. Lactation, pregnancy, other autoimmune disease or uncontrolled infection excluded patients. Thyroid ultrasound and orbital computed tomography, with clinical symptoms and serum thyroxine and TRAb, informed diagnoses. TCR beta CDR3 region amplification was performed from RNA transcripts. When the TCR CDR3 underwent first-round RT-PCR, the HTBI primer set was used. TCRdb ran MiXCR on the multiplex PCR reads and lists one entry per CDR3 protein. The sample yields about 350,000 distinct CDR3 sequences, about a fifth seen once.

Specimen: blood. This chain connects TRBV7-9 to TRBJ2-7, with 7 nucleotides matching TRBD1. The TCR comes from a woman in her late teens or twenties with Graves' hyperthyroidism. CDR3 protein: CASSQLDRISYEQYF. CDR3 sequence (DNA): TGTGCCAGCAGCCAATTGGACAGGATCTCCTACGAGCAGTACTTC.